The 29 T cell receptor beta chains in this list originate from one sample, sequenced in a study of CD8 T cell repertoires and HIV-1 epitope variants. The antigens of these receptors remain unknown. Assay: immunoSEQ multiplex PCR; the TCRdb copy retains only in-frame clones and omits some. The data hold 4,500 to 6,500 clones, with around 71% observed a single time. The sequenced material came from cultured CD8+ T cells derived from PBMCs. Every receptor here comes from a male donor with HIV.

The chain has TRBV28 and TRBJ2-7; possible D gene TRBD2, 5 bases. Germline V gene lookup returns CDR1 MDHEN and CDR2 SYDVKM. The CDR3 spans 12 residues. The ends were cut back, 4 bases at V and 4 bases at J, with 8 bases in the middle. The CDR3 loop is CASSSADYEQYF. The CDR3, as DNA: TGTGCCAGCAGTTCAGCGGATTACGAGCAGTACTTC.

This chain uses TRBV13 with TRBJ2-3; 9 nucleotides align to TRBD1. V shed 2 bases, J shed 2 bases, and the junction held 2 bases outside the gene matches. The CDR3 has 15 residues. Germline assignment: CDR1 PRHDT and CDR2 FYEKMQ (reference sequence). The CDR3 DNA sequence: TGTGCCAGCAGCTTAAGGGACAGGGCCACAGATACGCAGTATTTT. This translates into CASSLRDRATDTQYF.

CDR3 bases: TGTGCCAGCAGCGCATACTCGGGACAGGGCGGCTACAATGAGCAGTTCTTC. It encodes CASSAYSGQGGYNEQFF. This rearrangement joins TRBV9 to TRBJ2-1; 9 nucleotides align to TRBD1. The CDR3 runs 17 residues. Unmatched junction bases numbered 10, after V lost 3 bases and J lost 3 bases. CDR1 SGDLS and CDR2 YYNGEE come from the germline V gene.

This CDR3 is CASSLAPAGEQFF. The CDR3, as DNA: TGTGCCAGCAGCTTGGCCCCGGCGGGTGAGCAGTTCTTC. This sequence joins TRBV5-8 and TRBJ2-1; D perhaps matches TRBD2 (5 bases). Germline assignment: CDR1 SGHTS and CDR2 YDEGEE. V was cut by 0 bases and J by 9 bases, with 10 bases left in between. The CDR3 has 13 residues.

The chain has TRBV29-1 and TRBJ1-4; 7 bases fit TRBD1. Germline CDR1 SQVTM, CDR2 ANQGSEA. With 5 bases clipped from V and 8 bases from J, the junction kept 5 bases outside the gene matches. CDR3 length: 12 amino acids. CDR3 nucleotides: TGCAGCGTTACAGGGGAAGGGGAAAAACTGTTTTTT. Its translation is CSVTGEGEKLFF.

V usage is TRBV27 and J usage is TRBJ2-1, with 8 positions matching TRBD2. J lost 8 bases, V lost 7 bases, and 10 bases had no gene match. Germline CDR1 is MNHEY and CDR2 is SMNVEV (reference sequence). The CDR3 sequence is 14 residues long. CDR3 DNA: TGTGCCAGCAACCCGGGACTAGTGATGGATGAGCAGTTCTTC. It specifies CASNPGLVMDEQFF.

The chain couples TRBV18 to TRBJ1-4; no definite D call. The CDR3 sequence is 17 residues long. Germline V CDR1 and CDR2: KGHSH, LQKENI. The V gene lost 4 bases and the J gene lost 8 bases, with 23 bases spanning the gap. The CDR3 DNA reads TGTGCCAGCTCACATCAGCCCTGGCTAGACGAAACGGAAAAACTGTTTTTT. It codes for CASSHQPWLDETEKLFF.

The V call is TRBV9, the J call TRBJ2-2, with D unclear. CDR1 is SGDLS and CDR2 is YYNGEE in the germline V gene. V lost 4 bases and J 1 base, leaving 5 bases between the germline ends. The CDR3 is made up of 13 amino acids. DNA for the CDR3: TGTGCCAGCAGCCCTGAGAACACCGGGGAGCTGTTTTTT. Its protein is CASSPENTGELFF.

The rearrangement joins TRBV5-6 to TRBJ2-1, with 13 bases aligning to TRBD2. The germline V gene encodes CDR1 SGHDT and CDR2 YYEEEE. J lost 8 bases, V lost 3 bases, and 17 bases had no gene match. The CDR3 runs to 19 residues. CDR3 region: CASSSSIQDGLAGVHEQFF. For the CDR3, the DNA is TGTGCCAGCAGCTCATCAATTCAAGATGGACTAGCGGGGGTTCATGAGCAGTTCTTC. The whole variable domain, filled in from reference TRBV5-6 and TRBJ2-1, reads DAGVTQSPTHLIKTRGQQVTLRCSPKSGHDTVSWYQQALGQGPQFIFQYYEEEERQRGNFPDRFSGHQFPNYSSELNVNALLLGDSALYLCASSSSIQDGLAGVHEQFFGPGTRLTVL.

The CDR3 here is CASSLGTLGEKLFF. CDR3 bases: TGTGCCAGCAGCTTAGGGACCCTAGGGGAAAAACTGTTTTTT. V usage is TRBV7-9 and J usage is TRBJ1-4, with D hard to call. This CDR3 is built from 14 residues. Germline-derived CDR1 and CDR2 are SEHNR and FQNEAQ (reference sequence). Trimming cost V 1 base and J 8 bases, with 11 bases left between them.

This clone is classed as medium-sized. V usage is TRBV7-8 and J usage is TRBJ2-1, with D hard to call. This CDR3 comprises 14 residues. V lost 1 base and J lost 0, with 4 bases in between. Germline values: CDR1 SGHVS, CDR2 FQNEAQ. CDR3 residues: CASSLDSSYNEQFF. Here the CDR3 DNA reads TGTGCCAGCAGCTTAGATAGCTCCTACAATGAGCAGTTCTTC.

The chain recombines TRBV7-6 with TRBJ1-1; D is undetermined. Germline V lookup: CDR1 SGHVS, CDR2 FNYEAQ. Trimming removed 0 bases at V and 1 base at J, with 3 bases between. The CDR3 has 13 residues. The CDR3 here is CASSLAGNTEAFF. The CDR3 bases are TGTGCCAGCAGCTTAGCGGGGAACACTGAAGCTTTCTTT.

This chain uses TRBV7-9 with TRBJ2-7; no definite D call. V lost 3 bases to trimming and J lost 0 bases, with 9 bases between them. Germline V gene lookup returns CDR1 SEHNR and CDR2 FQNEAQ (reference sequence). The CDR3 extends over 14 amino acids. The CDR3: CASSFQENSYEQYF. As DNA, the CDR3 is TGTGCCAGCAGCTTTCAGGAAAACTCCTACGAGCAGTACTTC.

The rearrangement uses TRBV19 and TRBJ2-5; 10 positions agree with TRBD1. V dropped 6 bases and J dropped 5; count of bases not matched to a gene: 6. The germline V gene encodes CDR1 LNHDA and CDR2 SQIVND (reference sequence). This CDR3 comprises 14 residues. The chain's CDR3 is CASSGTGATETQYF. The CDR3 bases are TGTGCCAGTAGCGGGACAGGGGCGACGGAGACCCAGTACTTC.

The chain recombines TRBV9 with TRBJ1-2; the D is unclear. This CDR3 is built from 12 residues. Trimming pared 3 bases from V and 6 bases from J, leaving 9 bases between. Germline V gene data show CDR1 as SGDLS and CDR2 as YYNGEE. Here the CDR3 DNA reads TGTGCCAGCAGCGGGACCTCACATGGCTACACCTTC. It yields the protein CASSGTSHGYTF.

The CDR3 nucleotides read TGTGCCAGCAGCCAAGGCAGGGGCGATGAGCAGTTCTTC. This gives the protein CASSQGRGDEQFF. The chain combines TRBV4-2 with TRBJ2-1; TRBD1 might be the D (6 bases). Germline V CDR1 and CDR2: LGHNA, YNFKEQ. CDR3 length: 13 amino acids. Trimming removed 1 base at V and 8 bases at J, with 9 bases between.

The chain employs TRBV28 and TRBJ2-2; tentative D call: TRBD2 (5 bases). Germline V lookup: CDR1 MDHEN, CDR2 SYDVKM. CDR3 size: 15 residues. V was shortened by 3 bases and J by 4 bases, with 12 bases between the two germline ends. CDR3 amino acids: CASSFLGRGTGELFF. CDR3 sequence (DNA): TGTGCCAGCAGTTTTCTTGGTCGGGGCACCGGGGAGCTGTTTTTT.

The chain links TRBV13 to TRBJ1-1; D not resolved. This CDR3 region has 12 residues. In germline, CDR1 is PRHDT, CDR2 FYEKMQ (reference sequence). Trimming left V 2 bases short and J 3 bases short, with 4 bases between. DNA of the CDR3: TGTGCCAGCAGCTTATCAGACACTGAAGCTTTCTTT. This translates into CASSLSDTEAFF.

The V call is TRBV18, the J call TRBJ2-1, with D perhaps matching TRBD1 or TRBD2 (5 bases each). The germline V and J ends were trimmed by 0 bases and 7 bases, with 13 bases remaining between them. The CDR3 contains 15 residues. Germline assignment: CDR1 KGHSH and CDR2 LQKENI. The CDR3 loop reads CASSPPAGRVNEQFF. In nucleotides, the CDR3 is TGTGCCAGCTCACCACCGGCAGGGAGAGTAAATGAGCAGTTCTTC.

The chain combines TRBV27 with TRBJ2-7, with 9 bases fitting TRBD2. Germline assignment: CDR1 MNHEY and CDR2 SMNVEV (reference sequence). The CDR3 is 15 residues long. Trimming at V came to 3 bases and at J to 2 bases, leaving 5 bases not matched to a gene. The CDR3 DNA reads TGTGCCAGCAGTTTTCAGGCGGGAGGGACCTACGAGCAGTACTTC. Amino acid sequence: CASSFQAGGTYEQYF.

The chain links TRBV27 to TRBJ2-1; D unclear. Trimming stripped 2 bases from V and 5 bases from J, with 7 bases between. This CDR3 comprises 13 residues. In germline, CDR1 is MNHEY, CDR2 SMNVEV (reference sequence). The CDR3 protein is CASSLVANNEQFF. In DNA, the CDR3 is TGTGCCAGCAGTTTAGTGGCAAACAATGAGCAGTTCTTC.

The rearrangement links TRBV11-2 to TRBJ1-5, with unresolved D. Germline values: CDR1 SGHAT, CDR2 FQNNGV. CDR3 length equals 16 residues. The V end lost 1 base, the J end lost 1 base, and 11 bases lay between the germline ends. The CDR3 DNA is TGTGCCAGCAGCTTAGCCCCGGCGGCGAGCAATCAGCCCCAGCATTTT. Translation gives CASSLAPAASNQPQHF.

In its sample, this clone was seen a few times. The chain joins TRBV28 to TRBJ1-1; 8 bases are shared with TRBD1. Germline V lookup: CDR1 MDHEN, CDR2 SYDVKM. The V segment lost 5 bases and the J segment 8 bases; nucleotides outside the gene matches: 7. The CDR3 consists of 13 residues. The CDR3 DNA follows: TGTGCCAGCAGTCCCATTGGGACAGGAGAAGCTTTCTTT. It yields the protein CASSPIGTGEAFF. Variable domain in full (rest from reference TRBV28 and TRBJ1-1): DVKVTQSSRYLVKRTGEKVFLECVQDMDHENMFWYRQDPGLGLRLIYFSYDVKMKEKGDIPEGYSVSREKKERFSLILESASTNQTSMYLCASSPIGTGEAFFGQGTRLTVV.

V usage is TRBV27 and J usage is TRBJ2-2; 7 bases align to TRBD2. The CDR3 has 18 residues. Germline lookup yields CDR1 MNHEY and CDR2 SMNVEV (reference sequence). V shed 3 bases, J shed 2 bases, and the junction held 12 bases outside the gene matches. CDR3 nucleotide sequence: TGTGCCAGCAGTTTTGGGCTAGCGGTTCTCGGCAACACCGGGGAGCTGTTTTTT. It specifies CASSFGLAVLGNTGELFF.

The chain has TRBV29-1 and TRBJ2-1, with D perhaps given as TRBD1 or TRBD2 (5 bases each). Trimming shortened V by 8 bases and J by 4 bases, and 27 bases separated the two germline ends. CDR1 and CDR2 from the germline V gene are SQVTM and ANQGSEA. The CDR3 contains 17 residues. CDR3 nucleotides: TGCAGCATTTGGGACCGACAACCTTCGGGTTTATACAATGAGCAGTTCTTC. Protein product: CSIWDRQPSGLYNEQFF.

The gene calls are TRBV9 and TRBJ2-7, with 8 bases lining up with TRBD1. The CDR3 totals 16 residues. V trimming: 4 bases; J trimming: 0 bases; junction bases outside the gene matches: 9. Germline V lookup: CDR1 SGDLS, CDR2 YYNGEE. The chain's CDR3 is CASSPGGLTLSYEQYF. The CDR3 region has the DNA TGTGCCAGCAGCCCAGGGGGCCTTACTCTCTCCTACGAGCAGTACTTC.

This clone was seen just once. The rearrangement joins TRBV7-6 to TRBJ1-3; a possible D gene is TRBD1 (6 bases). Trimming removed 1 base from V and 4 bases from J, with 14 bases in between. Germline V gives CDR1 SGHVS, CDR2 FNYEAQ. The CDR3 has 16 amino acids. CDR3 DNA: TGTGCCAGCAGCTTAGTGGCCAGGGGCGCCGGAAACACCATATATTTT. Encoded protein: CASSLVARGAGNTIYF.

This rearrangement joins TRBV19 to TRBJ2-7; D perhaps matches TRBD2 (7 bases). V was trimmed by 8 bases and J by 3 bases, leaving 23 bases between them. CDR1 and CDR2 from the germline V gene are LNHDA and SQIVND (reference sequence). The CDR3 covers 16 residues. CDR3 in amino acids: CASGSPQGGGGYEQYF. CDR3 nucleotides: TGTGCCAGTGGATCACCCCAGGGAGGGGGAGGCTACGAGCAGTACTTC.

The CDR3, as DNA: TGTGCCAGCTCACCTCGCCATATTGGGGGAATGAACACCGGGGAGCTGTTTTTT. Protein product: CASSPRHIGGMNTGELFF. The rearrangement links TRBV18 to TRBJ2-2; D could derive from TRBD1 or TRBD2 (5 bases each). Trimming cost V 3 bases and J 1 base, with 18 bases left between them. Germline CDR1 reads KGHSH; CDR2 reads LQKENI. The CDR3 sequence is 18 residues long.